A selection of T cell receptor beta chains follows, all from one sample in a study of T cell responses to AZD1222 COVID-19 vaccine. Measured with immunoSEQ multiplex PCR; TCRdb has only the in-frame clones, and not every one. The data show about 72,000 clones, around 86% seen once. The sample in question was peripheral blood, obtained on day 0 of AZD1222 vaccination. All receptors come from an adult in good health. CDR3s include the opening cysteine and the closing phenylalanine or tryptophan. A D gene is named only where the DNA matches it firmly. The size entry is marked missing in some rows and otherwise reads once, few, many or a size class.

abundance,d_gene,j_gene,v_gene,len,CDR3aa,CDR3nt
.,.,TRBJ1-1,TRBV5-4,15,CASSRGGGSDTEAFF,TGTGCCAGCAGCCGTGGAGGGGGGTCGGACACTGAAGCTTTCTTT
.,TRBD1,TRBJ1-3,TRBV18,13,CASSTGVGNTIYF,TGTGCCAGCTCAACAGGGGTCGGAAACACCATATATTTT
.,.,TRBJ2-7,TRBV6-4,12,CASSDSTYEQYF,TGTGCCAGCAGTGACAGCACCTACGAGCAGTACTTC
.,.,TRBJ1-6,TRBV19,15,CASRTDLNYNSPLHF,TGTGCCAGCCGGACAGACCTGAATTATAATTCACCCCTCCACTTT
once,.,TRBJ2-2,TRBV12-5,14,CASGPDEWTGELFF,TGTGCTAGTGGTCCCGACGAGTGGACCGGGGAGCTGTTTTTT
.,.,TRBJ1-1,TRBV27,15,CASSPTATLNTEAFF,TGTGCCAGCAGTCCCACCGCCACCTTGAACACTGAAGCTTTCTTT
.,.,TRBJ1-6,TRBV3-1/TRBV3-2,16,CASSHALGSYNSPLHF,TGTGCCAGCAGCCACGCACTTGGCTCCTATAATTCACCCCTCCACTTT
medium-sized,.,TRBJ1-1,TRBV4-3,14,CASSQDRAVTEAFF,TGCGCCAGCAGCCAAGATCGGGCGGTCACTGAAGCTTTCTTT
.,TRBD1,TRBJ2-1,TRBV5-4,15,CASSSGTGGYNEQFF,TGTGCCAGCAGCTCCGGGACAGGGGGTTACAATGAGCAGTTCTTC
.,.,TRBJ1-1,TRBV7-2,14,CASSLGARGTEAFF,TGTGCCAGCAGCTTAGGGGCGAGGGGAACTGAAGCTTTCTTT
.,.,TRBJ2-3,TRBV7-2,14,CASSRLGGPDTQYF,TGTGCCAGCAGCCGCTTAGGTGGCCCAGATACGCAGTATTTT
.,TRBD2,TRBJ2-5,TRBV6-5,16,CASSSLGSGGPRAQYF,TGTGCCAGCAGTTCCCTAGGGAGCGGGGGCCCCCGTGCCCAGTACTTC
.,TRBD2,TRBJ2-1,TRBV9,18,CASSPAVGRGGKGNEQFF,TGTGCCAGCAGCCCCGCCGTCGGCCGGGGGGGTAAGGGGAATGAGCAGTTCTTC
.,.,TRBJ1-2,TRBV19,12,CASSMAGYGYTF,TGTGCCAGTAGTATGGCCGGCTATGGCTACACCTTC
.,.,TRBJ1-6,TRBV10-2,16,CASREARSSYNSPLHF,TGCGCCAGCCGCGAGGCCAGGAGCTCCTATAATTCACCCCTCCACTTT
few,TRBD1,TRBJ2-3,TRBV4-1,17,CASSQTRLDRATDTQYF,TGCGCCAGCAGCCAAACCCGACTGGACAGGGCCACAGATACGCAGTATTTT
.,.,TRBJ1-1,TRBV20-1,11,CSARKTLEAFF,TGCAGTGCTAGGAAGACACTTGAAGCTTTCTTT
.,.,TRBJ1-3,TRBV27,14,CASSLAGSGNTIYF,TGTGCCAGCAGTTTAGCAGGCTCTGGAAACACCATATATTTT
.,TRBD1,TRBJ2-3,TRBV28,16,CASSPTGTGKRDTQYF,TGTGCCAGCAGTCCGACCGGGACAGGGAAGAGAGATACGCAGTATTTT
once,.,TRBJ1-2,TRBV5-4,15,CASSFQTASNYGYTF,TGTGCCAGCAGCTTCCAGACAGCTTCTAACTATGGCTACACCTTC
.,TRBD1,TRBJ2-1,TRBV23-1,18,CASSQSSRQGQSYNEQFF,TGCGCCAGCAGTCAATCGTCCCGACAGGGGCAATCCTACAATGAGCAGTTCTTC
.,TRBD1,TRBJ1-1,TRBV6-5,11,CASTTGEEAFF,TGTGCCAGCACCACAGGGGAGGAAGCTTTCTTT
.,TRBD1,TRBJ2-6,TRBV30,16,CAWSVKGATGANVLTF,TGTGCCTGGAGTGTTAAGGGGGCGACTGGGGCCAACGTCCTGACTTTC
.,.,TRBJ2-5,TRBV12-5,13,CAPEPTEVGTQYF,TGTGCTCCTGAACCCACTGAAGTTGGGACCCAGTACTTC
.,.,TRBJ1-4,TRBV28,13,CASSFTANEKLFF,TGTGCCAGCAGTTTTACTGCAAATGAAAAACTGTTTTTT
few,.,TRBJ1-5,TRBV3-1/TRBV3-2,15,CASSQGGRSNQPQHF,TGTGCCAGCAGCCAAGGGGGGCGGAGCAATCAGCCCCAGCATTTT
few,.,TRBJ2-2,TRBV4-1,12,CASSLGYGELFF,TGCGCCAGCAGCCTCGGTTACGGGGAGCTGTTTTTT
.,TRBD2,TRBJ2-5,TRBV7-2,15,CASSYSGGSQETQYF,TGTGCCAGCAGCTATAGCGGGGGTTCCCAAGAGACCCAGTACTTC
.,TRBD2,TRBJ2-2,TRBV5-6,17,CASSPLGRGANTGELFF,TGTGCCAGCAGCCCTCTCGGGCGGGGGGCGAACACCGGGGAGCTGTTTTTT
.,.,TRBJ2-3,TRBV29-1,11,CSPLVWDTQYF,TGCAGCCCCCTAGTCTGGGATACGCAGTATTTT
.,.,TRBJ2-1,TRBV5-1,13,CASSPGTHNEQFF,TGCGCCAGCAGCCCGGGCACCCACAATGAGCAGTTCTTC
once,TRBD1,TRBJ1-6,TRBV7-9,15,CASSLRGQGDSPLHF,TGTGCCAGCAGCTTACGGGGACAGGGAGATTCACCCCTCCACTTT
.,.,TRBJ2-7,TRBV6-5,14,CASSTGVPSYGQYF,TGTGCCAGCAGTACTGGGGTTCCATCCTACGGGCAGTACTTC
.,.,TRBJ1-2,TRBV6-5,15,CASSYSSQVRYGYTF,TGTGCCAGCAGTTACTCCTCCCAGGTTCGCTATGGCTACACCTTC
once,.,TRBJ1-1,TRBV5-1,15,CASSGRDRWVTEAFF,TGCGCCAGCAGCGGAAGAGACAGATGGGTCACTGAAGCTTTCTTT
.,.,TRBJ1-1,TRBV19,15,CASSITGEGNTEAFF,TGTGCCAGTAGTATAACGGGTGAAGGGAACACTGAAGCTTTCTTT
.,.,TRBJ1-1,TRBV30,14,CAWSTGPLITEAFF,TGTGCCTGGAGTACCGGGCCGTTAATAACTGAAGCTTTCTTT
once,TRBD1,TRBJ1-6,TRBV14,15,CASSPRTGANSPLHF,TGTGCCAGCAGCCCGCGGACAGGGGCTAATTCACCCCTCCACTTT
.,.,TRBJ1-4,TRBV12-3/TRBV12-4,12,CASSGSTEKLFF,TGTGCCAGCAGCGGGTCAACCGAAAAACTGTTTTTT
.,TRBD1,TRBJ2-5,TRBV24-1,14,CATGDGTGAETQYF,TGTGCCACCGGAGACGGGACAGGGGCAGAGACCCAGTACTTC
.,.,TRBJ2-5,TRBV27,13,CASRIRGQETQYF,TGTGCCAGCAGAATCAGGGGTCAAGAGACCCAGTACTTC
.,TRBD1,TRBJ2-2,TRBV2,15,CASRVGQGDPGELFF,TGTGCCAGCAGGGTGGGACAGGGGGATCCCGGGGAGCTGTTTTTT